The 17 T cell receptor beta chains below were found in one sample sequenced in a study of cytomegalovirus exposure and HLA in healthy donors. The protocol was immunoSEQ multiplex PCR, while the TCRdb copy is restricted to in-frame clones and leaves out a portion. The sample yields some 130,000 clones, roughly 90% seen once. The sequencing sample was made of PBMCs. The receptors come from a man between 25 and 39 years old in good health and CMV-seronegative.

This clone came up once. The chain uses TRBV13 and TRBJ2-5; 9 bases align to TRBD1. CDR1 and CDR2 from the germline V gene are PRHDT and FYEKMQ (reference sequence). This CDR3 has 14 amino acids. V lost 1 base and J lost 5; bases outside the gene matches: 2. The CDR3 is CASSLDRGHETQYF. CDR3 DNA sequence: TGTGCCAGCAGCTTAGACAGGGGGCATGAGACCCAGTACTTC. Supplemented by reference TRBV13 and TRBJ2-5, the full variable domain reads AAGVIQSPRHLIKEKRETATLKCYPIPRHDTVYWYQQGPGQDPQFLISFYEKMQSDKGSIPDRFSAQQFSDYHSELNMSSLELGDSALYFCASSLDRGHETQYFGPGTRLLVL.

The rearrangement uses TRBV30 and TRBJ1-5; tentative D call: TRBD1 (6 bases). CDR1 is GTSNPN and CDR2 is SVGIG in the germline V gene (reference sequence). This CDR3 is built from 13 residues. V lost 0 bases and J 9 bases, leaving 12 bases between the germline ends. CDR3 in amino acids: CAWSVQGAGPQHF. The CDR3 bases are TGTGCCTGGAGTGTACAGGGAGCAGGGCCCCAGCATTTT.

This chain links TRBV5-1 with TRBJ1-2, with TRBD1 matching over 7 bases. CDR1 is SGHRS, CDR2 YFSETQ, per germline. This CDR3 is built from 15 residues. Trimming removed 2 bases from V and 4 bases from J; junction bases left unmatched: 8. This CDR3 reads CASSFQTGTIYGYTF. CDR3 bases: TGCGCCAGCAGCTTCCAGACAGGGACGATCTATGGCTACACCTTC.

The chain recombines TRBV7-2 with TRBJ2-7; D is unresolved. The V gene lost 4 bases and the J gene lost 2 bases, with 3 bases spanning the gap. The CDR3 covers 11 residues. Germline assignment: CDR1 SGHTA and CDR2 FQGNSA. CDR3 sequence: CASSSAYEQYF. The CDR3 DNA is TGTGCCAGCAGCTCAGCCTACGAGCAGTACTTC.

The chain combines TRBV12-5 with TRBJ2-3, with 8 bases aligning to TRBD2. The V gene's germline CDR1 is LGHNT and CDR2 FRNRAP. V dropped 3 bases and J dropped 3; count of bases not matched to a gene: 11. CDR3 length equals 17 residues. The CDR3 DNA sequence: TGTGCTAGTGGTTTCACAATAAGCGGGAGCGGGACAGATACGCAGTATTTT. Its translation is CASGFTISGSGTDTQYF.

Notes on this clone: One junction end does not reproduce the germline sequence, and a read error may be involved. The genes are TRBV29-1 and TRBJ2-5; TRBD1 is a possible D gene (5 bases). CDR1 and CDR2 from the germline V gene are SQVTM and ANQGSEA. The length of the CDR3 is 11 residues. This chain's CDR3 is CSVTGQEIQYF. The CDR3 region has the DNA TGCAGCGTCACAGGCCAAGAGATCCAGTACTTC.

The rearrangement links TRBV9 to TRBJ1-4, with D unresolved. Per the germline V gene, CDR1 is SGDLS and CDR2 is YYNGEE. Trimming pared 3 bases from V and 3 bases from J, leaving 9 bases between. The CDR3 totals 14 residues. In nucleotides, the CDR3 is TGTGCCAGCAGCGAGCAGGTCTCTAATGAAAAACTGTTTTTT. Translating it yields CASSEQVSNEKLFF.

DNA for the CDR3: TGTGCCAGCTCAGAGGAACAGGGGCAGGGCTATGGCTACACCTTC. It encodes CASSEEQGQGYGYTF. The chain employs TRBV18 and TRBJ1-2; TRBD1 matches at 7 bases. J was trimmed by 4 bases and V by 5 bases; bases with no gene match: 10. There are 15 residues in the CDR3. The germline gives CDR1 KGHSH, CDR2 LQKENI.

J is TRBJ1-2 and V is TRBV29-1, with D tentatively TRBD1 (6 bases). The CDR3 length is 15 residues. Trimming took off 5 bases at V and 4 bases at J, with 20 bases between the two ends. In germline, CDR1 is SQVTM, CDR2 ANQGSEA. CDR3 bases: TGCAGCGTTTTGATAGGTGGGGACAACCGCTATGGCTACACCTTC. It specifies CSVLIGGDNRYGYTF.

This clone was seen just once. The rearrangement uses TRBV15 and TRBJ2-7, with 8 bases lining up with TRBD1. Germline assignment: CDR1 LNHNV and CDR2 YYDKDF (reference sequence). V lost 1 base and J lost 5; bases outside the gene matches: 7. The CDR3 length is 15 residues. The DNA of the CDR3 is TGTGCCACCAGCAGAGTGGACAGGGACTCGGACGAGCAGTACTTC. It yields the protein CATSRVDRDSDEQYF.

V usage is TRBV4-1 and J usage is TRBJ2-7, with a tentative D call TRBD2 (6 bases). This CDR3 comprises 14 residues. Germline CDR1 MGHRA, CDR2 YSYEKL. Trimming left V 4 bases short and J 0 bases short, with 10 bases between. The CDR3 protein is CASSLAASSYEQYF. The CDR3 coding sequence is TGCGCCAGCAGCCTAGCGGCTAGCTCCTACGAGCAGTACTTC.

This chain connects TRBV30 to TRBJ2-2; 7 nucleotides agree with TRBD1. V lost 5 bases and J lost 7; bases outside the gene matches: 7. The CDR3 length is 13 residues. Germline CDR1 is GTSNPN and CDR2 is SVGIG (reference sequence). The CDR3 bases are TGTGCCTGGTCCGGGACAGCCGGCGGGGAGCTGTTTTTT. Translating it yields CAWSGTAGGELFF. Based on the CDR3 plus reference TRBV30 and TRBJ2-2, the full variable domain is SQTIHQWPATLVQPVGSPLSLECTVEGTSNPNLYWYRQAAGRGLQLLFYSVGIGQISSEVPQNLSASRPQDRQFILSSKKLLLSDSGFYLCAWSGTAGGELFFGEGSRLTVL.

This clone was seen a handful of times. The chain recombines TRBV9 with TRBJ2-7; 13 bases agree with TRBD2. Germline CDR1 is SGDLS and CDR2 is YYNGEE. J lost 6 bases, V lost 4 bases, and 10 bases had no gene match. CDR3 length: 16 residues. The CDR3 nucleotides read TGTGCCAGCAGCCCCCAGACTAGCGGGAGGACCACCGAGCAGTACTTC. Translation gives CASSPQTSGRTTEQYF.

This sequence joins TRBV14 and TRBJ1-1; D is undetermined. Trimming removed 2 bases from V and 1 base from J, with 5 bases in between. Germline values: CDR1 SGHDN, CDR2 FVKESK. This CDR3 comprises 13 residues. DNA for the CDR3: TGTGCCAGCAGCCAACGGAGGAACACTGAAGCTTTCTTT. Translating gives CASSQRRNTEAFF.

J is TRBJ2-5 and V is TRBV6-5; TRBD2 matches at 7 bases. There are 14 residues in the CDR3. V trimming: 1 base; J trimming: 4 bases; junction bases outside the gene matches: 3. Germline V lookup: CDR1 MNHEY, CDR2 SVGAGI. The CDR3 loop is CASSYFRGGETQYF. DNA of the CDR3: TGTGCCAGCAGTTACTTTCGCGGGGGAGAGACCCAGTACTTC.

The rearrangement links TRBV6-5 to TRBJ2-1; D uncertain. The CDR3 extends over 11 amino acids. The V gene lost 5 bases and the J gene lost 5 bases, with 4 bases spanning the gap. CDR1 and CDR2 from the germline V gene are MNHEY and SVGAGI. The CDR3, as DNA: TGTGCCAGCAGTCGGGACAATGAGCAGTTCTTC. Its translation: CASSRDNEQFF.

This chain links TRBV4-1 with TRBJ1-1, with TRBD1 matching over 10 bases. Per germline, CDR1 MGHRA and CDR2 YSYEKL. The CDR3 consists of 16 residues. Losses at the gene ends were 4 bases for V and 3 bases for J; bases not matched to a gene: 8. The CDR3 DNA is TGCGCCAGCAGCCCGACAGGGGGCTATTTTGACACTGAAGCTTTCTTT. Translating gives CASSPTGGYFDTEAFF.